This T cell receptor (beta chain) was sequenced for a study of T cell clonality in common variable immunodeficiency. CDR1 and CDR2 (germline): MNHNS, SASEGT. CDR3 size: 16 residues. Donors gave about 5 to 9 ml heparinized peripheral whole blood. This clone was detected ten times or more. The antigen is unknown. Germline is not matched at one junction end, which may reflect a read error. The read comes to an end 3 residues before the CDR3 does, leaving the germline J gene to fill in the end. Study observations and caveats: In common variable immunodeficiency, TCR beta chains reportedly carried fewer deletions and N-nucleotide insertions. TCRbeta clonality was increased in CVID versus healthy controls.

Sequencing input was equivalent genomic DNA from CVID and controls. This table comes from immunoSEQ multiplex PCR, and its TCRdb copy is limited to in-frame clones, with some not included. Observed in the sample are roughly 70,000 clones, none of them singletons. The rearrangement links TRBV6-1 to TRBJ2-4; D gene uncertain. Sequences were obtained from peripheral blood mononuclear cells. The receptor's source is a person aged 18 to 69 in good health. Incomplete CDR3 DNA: TGTGCCAGCAGTAAAGCGTCCCGTGTAGCCAAAAACATT. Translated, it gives CASSKASRVAKNI. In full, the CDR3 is CASSKASRVAKNIQYF.